A single T cell receptor beta chain is shown here with its context. This entry is derived from a study of T cell changes during pregnancy in multiple sclerosis. Per germline, CDR1 SGHAT and CDR2 FQNNGV. Germline trimming cut 6 bases from V and 0 bases from J; bases unmatched to any gene: 4. The CDR3 covers 15 residues. The method was immunoSEQ multiplex PCR; TCRdb's version includes in-frame clones alone and lacks a portion of them. The sample yields some 70,000 clones, approximately 92% seen once. This sequence joins TRBV11-2 and TRBJ2-7; 11 nucleotides agree with TRBD2. Specimen: peripheral blood, collected after pregnancy. This receptor was obtained from a female donor in good health, enrolled as a control in a pregnancy study. The CDR3: CASRITSGSSYEQYF. CDR3 nucleotides: TGTGCCAGCAGGATAACTAGCGGGAGCTCCTACGAGCAGTACTTC.